This T cell receptor beta chain is drawn from a study of cytomegalovirus exposure and HLA in healthy donors. Study-wide results and limits: Later analysis identified a missense DCLRE1C variant that was linked to TCR beta V- and J-gene trimming. Information on immune exposure was restricted to one variable (CMV serostatus).

Of note for this clone: Its specificity is not known.

It was with 60 Vbeta and 13 Jbeta primers that the PCR ran. Profiled with immunoSEQ multiplex PCR; TCRdb holds only in-frame clones, not every one. Its listing shows approximately 190,000 clones. This CDR3 region has 14 residues. CDR1 and CDR2 from the germline V gene are SGHVS and FNYEAQ. V was trimmed by 1 base and J by 6 bases, leaving 9 bases between them. Sequenced sample: PBMCs. This clonotype originated in a boy aged 5-17 years in good health and CMV-seronegative. The V call is TRBV7-6, the J call TRBJ1-4; no firm D call. In DNA form, the CDR3 reads TGTGCCAGCAGCTTAGTCTACCGGGATGAAAAACTGTTTTTT. Encoded protein: CASSLVYRDEKLFF.